The next 22 T cell receptor beta chains were all read from a single sample in a study of OX40 agonist ivuxolimab in advanced cancers. TCRdb keeps only in-frame clones here, not all; method: immunoSEQ multiplex PCR. The sample yields 89,000 or so clones, 91% seen once. The sample in question was CD4+ or CD8+ T cells sorted from blood, obtained in a trial of the OX40 agonist ivuxolimab. These receptors all come from an adult with an advanced solid tumor such as melanoma, head and neck, liver or kidney cancer.

This clone was seen only once. This rearrangement joins TRBV5-4 to TRBJ2-1; D gene uncertain. CDR1 is SGHNT, CDR2 YYREEE, per germline (reference sequence). V was trimmed by 5 bases and J by 0 bases, leaving 12 bases between them. The CDR3 extends over 15 amino acids. The CDR3 DNA follows: TGTGCCAGCAGTCCTTGCCGTAGCTCCTACAATGAGCAGTTCTTC. It is translated as CASSPCRSSYNEQFF.

The V call is TRBV2, the J call TRBJ2-7; weak D call: TRBD2 (7 bases). This CDR3 comprises 14 residues. Germline CDR1 and CDR2: SNHLY and FYNNEI. The V gene lost 8 bases and the J gene lost 0 bases, with 14 bases spanning the gap. The CDR3 sequence: CASEAGDISYEQYF. CDR3 in DNA: TGTGCCAGCGAGGCGGGGGACATCTCCTACGAGCAGTACTTC.

This clone was found once. The chain combines TRBV19 with TRBJ2-2, with 7 positions matching TRBD1. Germline lookup yields CDR1 LNHDA and CDR2 SQIVND (reference sequence). V shed 9 bases and J 3 bases; nucleotides not matched to a gene: 7. The CDR3 has 14 residues. CDR3 residues: CASQLDRYTGELFF. For the CDR3, the DNA is TGTGCCAGCCAGTTGGACAGGTACACCGGGGAGCTGTTTTTT.

The chain recombines TRBV7-9 with TRBJ1-1; D gene uncertain. Between the trimmed V and J ends, which lost 4 bases and 0 bases, there was a span of 6 bases. CDR3 length equals 13 residues. Germline loops: CDR1 SEHNR, CDR2 FQNEAQ (reference sequence). The CDR3 sequence is CASSWGLNTEAFF. The CDR3 DNA reads as TGTGCCAGCAGCTGGGGATTGAACACTGAAGCTTTCTTT.

V and J are TRBV4-3 and TRBJ2-2; 11 nucleotides match TRBD2. The V segment lost 3 bases and the J segment 2 bases; nucleotides outside the gene matches: 14. Germline V gives CDR1 LGHNA, CDR2 YSLEER. There are 20 residues in the CDR3. The CDR3 region is CASSHFTRVTSGNNTGELFF. The CDR3 nucleotides are TGCGCCAGCAGCCATTTCACCCGCGTGACTAGCGGGAATAACACCGGGGAGCTGTTTTTT.

This chain connects TRBV5-6 to TRBJ2-1, with TRBD2 identical over 10 bases. J gave up 7 bases and V 5 bases, and 3 bases lay outside the gene matches. The V gene's germline CDR1 is SGHDT and CDR2 YYEEEE. CDR3 length equals 13 residues. DNA of the CDR3: TGTGCCAGCAGACTAGCGGGGTTGAATGAGCAGTTCTTC. Amino acids: CASRLAGLNEQFF.

The chain recombines TRBV5-6 with TRBJ2-1, with 9 bases identical to TRBD2. Germline V gives CDR1 SGHDT, CDR2 YYEEEE. The J segment lost 8 bases and the V segment lost 4 bases, leaving 16 bases of the junction unmatched. This CDR3 spans 17 amino acids. The CDR3 DNA reads TGTGCCAGCAGCCTAGCGGGGAGGTGGCTTGGTTTGGATGAGCAGTTCTTC. Translated, it gives CASSLAGRWLGLDEQFF. The full variable domain, rest sourced from reference TRBV5-6 and TRBJ2-1, is DAGVTQSPTHLIKTRGQQVTLRCSPKSGHDTVSWYQQALGQGPQFIFQYYEEEERQRGNFPDRFSGHQFPNYSSELNVNALLLGDSALYLCASSLAGRWLGLDEQFFGPGTRLTVL.

The chain recombines TRBV2 with TRBJ1-5, with D possibly matching TRBD1 (6 bases). Germline lookup yields CDR1 SNHLY and CDR2 FYNNEI. V lost 6 bases to trimming and J lost 4 bases, with 19 bases between them. The CDR3 runs to 16 residues. CDR3 protein: CASSGGQKGKNQPQHF. CDR3 nucleotide sequence: TGTGCCAGCAGCGGCGGACAGAAAGGGAAAAATCAGCCCCAGCATTTT.

This chain joins TRBV28 and TRBJ1-5, with 11 bases that match TRBD1. This CDR3 is 16 amino acids long. Germline CDR1 and CDR2: MDHEN and SYDVKM. V gave up 5 bases and J gave up 4 bases; unmatched junction bases: 7. CDR3 region: CASSPGQGAPNQPQHF. The CDR3 nucleotides are TGTGCCAGCAGTCCCGGACAGGGGGCCCCTAATCAGCCCCAGCATTTT.

Only one count was recorded for this clone. The chain is built from TRBV30 and TRBJ1-5, with D tentatively TRBD1 (6 bases). Germline assignment: CDR1 GTSNPN and CDR2 SVGIG (reference sequence). Trimming pared 2 bases from V and 1 base from J, leaving 9 bases between. The CDR3 length is 14 residues. CDR3 coding DNA: TGTGCCTGGAGTTACCAGGGGAGCAATCAGCCCCAGCATTTT. Residues: CAWSYQGSNQPQHF.

The chain employs TRBV28 and TRBJ2-2; D unresolved. The V gene's germline CDR1 is MDHEN and CDR2 SYDVKM. CDR3 size: 13 residues. V lost 3 bases and J 4 bases, leaving 6 bases between the germline ends. This CDR3 is CASSLQPTGELFF. Here the CDR3 DNA reads TGTGCCAGCAGTTTGCAGCCCACCGGGGAGCTGTTTTTT.

This clone is a singleton in its sample. The chain employs TRBV6-5 and TRBJ2-1; D gene uncertain. The V gene lost 0 bases and the J gene lost 7 bases, with 10 bases spanning the gap. From germline, CDR1 is MNHEY and CDR2 SVGAGI. The CDR3 is 14 amino acids. In DNA form, the CDR3 reads TGTGCCAGCAGTTACTCTTCCAGTAGGAATGAGCAGTTCTTC. Its protein product is CASSYSSSRNEQFF.

This clone showed up just once. This chain links TRBV30 with TRBJ1-1, with unresolved D. The CDR3 contains 11 residues. The germline gives CDR1 GTSNPN, CDR2 SVGIG (reference sequence). The V end lost 1 base, the J end lost 7 bases, and 7 bases lay between the germline ends. The DNA of the CDR3 is TGTGCCTGGAGTGCTCCTAATGAAGCTTTCTTT. Protein: CAWSAPNEAFF.

The chain couples TRBV27 to TRBJ1-5; 8 positions agree with TRBD1. This CDR3 has 14 residues. Germline values: CDR1 MNHEY, CDR2 SMNVEV (reference sequence). Trimming cost V 10 bases and J 6 bases; bases outside gene matches: 11. CDR3 amino acids: CAISDGQGGQPQHF. DNA for the CDR3: TGTGCCATATCCGACGGACAGGGAGGTCAGCCCCAGCATTTT.

The chain couples TRBV28 to TRBJ2-3; 9 bases are shared with TRBD2. J was trimmed by 4 bases and V by 3 bases; bases with no gene match: 8. The CDR3 length is 16 residues. CDR1 is MDHEN and CDR2 is SYDVKM in the germline V gene. DNA for the CDR3: TGTGCCAGCAGTTTGGATAGCGGGGGAGGTGCAGATACGCAGTATTTT. Its protein is CASSLDSGGGADTQYF.

The chain couples TRBV5-5 to TRBJ2-1; D is unresolved. Trimming took 4 bases from V and 10 from J, leaving 9 bases between them. The CDR3 is 11 residues long. Germline CDR1 and CDR2: SGHKS and YYEKEE (reference sequence). The CDR3: CASSPGHEQFF. CDR3 bases: TGTGCCAGCAGCCCGGGCCACGAGCAGTTCTTC.

This chain uses TRBV11-3 with TRBJ1-2; a weak D match, TRBD1 (6 bases). Germline-derived CDR1 and CDR2 are SGHNT and YENEEA. This CDR3 is 14 amino acids long. V lost 4 bases to trimming and J lost 6 bases, with 15 bases between them. The CDR3 nucleotides are TGTGCCAGCAGCTCTGGGCAGGGGAAGCATGGCTACACCTTC. Protein: CASSSGQGKHGYTF.

The chain couples TRBV30 to TRBJ1-1, with a possible D match to TRBD1 (6 bases). Germline V CDR1 and CDR2: GTSNPN, SVGIG (reference sequence). The CDR3 has 10 amino acids. Between the trimmed V and J ends, which lost 7 bases and 6 bases, there was a span of 9 bases. The CDR3 protein is CAFRGSEAFF. CDR3 nucleotide sequence: TGTGCCTTCAGGGGCTCTGAAGCTTTCTTT.

In this sample, this clone turned up a few times. This rearrangement joins TRBV21-1 to TRBJ1-5. TRBV21-1 is an annotated pseudogene. This CDR3 is built from 13 residues. In nucleotides, the CDR3 is TGTGCCAGCAGGCCGGGCCAACATCAGCCCCAGCATTTT. Translating it yields CASRPGQHQPQHF.

The CDR3 loop is CASSSEGSGGQNIQYF. CDR3 nucleotides: TGTGCCAGCAGCTCTGAAGGGAGCGGGGGGCAAAACATTCAGTACTTC. J is TRBJ2-4 and V is TRBV13, with 9 bases aligning to TRBD2. The V gene's germline CDR1 is PRHDT and CDR2 FYEKMQ (reference sequence). V dropped 4 bases and J dropped 5; count of bases not matched to a gene: 9. This CDR3 is built from 16 residues.

This chain connects TRBV12-5 to TRBJ1-2, with 9 bases that match TRBD1. Trimming at V came to 5 bases and at J to 7 bases, leaving 11 bases not matched to a gene. The germline CDR1 and CDR2 sequences are LGHNT and FRNRAP. This CDR3 spans 15 amino acids. CDR3 in DNA: TGTGCTAGTGGTCCCCCGACAGGGGGTTCGGGTGGCTACACCTTC. Amino acid sequence: CASGPPTGGSGGYTF. Based on the CDR3 plus reference TRBV12-5 and TRBJ1-2, the full variable domain is DARVTQTPRHKVTEMGQEVTMRCQPILGHNTVFWYRQTMMQGLELLAYFRNRAPLDDSGMPKDRFSAEMPDATLATLKIQPSEPRDSAVYFCASGPPTGGSGGYTFGSGTRLTVV.

This rearrangement joins TRBV28 to TRBJ2-7; 7 bases line up with TRBD2. Germline trimming cut 5 bases from V and 3 bases from J; bases unmatched to any gene: 4. The CDR3 has 13 amino acids. Germline assignment: CDR1 MDHEN and CDR2 SYDVKM. The DNA for the CDR3 is TGTGCCAGCAGTGAGGCGGGGGACTACGAGCAGTACGTC. It codes for CASSEAGDYEQYV.